Detailed here is one TCR beta chain. V was clipped by 5 bases and J by 8 bases, with 12 bases between them. From germline, CDR1 is MNHNS and CDR2 SASEGT. The CDR3 is 13 amino acids. The data were produced by immunoSEQ multiplex PCR, yet TCRdb's version contains in-frame clones alone and is incomplete. The sample has around 16,000 clones; around 50% are singletons. The entry originates in a study of radiation and T cells in renal cell carcinoma. As for treatment: 15 Gy SBRT to primary tumor, nephrectomy 4 weeks later. This specimen consisted of tumor tissue, obtained from a patient whose treatment included radiotherapy and nephrectomy. The clonotype was recovered from a woman in her fifties or sixties with renal cell carcinoma. This sequence joins TRBV6-1 and TRBJ1-4; D is ambiguous. The CDR3 is CASSSSPREKLFF. In DNA form, the CDR3 reads TGTGCCAGCAGTTCGTCCCCCCGAGAAAAACTGTTTTTT.